This T cell receptor beta chain comes out of a study of CD8+CD57+ T cells in acquired aplastic anemia listed by TCRdb under 2018. In the study overall: Extracted DNA from sorted CD4+ and CD8+ cells averaged approximately 3 ug, ranging from about 0.18 to 27.4 ug. CD8+CD57+ expansion was defined as frequency above the mean frequency observed in healthy subjects.

The paper's findings and limits, for the study overall: No significant difference in CD8+ Simpson's diversity was found between patients and healthy controls (P=0.060). Although 25 to 30 CD8+ CDR3 sequences were shared by patients and controls, these sequences appeared highly expressed in patients and within the immunodominant clones of patients.

The germline V gene gives CDR1 as SGHVS and CDR2 as FQNEAQ. Trimmed from V: 5 bases; trimmed from J: 9 bases; junction bases lacking a gene match: 6. Taken from cysteine to phenylalanine, the CDR3 has 14 residues. The only DNA kept is the CDR3, 42 bases in frame from the first base. Comment on this clonotype: Its recognized antigen is unknown. One base away there is no much larger clone; base qualities are not given.

Genomic DNA served as template for TCR beta VDJ combination and CDR3 sequence profiling. An Illumina HiSeq 2000 was used for TCR repertoire sequencing. In the authors' own workflow: Repertoire assessment relied on Simpson's diversity index, CDR3 size and DJ length profiles, and TRBV/TRBJ rearrangement plots. Whichever DNA sequence was most abundant in the deep sequencing data was defined as the immunodominant clone. CDR3 amino acid sequences were checked for sharing between subjects and were compared against published repertoires and the VDJdb database. TCRdb reran the public reads through fastp at Q25 and MiXCR, keeping productive beta chains. Here each entry gathers all rows of one CDR3 protein and keeps the most common genes and DNA. The V and J calls here are based on TCRdb, not the publication. The sample profile shows about 250,000 distinct CDR3 sequences; roughly half of them were found once. 7.8% of the sample belongs to the ten largest clones.

The patients picked for sequencing were ones in whom flow cytometry had shown an expansion of CD8+CD57+ cells. Severe acquired aplastic anemia was diagnosed in all patients according to International Study of Aplastic Anemia and Agranulocytosis and Camitta criteria. At the time blood was sampled, none of the patients had received any therapy. The study deep-sequenced TCR repertoires of sorted CD4+ and CD8+ blood T cells from severe aplastic anemia patients and healthy subjects. Patients were enrolled in the USA under clinicaltrials.gov protocols 00001620, 01623167, 00001397, 00071045, 00081523 and 00961064. Ficoll-Paque density gradient centrifugation was used to isolate peripheral blood mononuclear cells. Before DNA was extracted, CD4+ and CD8+ T cells were sorted using either FACS or magnetic beads.

The sample was sorted CD4+, CD8+, or CD8+CD57+ T cells (not recorded which) from PBMCs. The clonotype was recovered from a human donor with aplastic anemia. The chain employs TRBV7-8 and TRBJ1-6; 8 bases in the middle match TRBD1. CDR3 reads: CASSMTQGGSPLHF. The DNA sequence reads TGTGCCAGCAGCATGACACAGGGGGGTTCACCCCTCCACTTT.